This T cell receptor beta chain is drawn from a study of CD8+ T cells in alopecia areata. Across the whole study: Tofacitinib administration to treated patients was oral, at 5 to 10 mg twice daily.

As for treatment: oral pan-JAK inhibitor, 5-10 mg twice daily. Extraction of RNA preceded its reverse transcription into cDNA, which served as the sequencing template. TCRdb's table, derived via immunoSEQ multiplex PCR, lists solely in-frame clones and lacks some. The sample has under 250,000 clones; more than 60% are singletons. Germline V gives CDR1 SGHTA, CDR2 FQGNSA. V trimming: 1 base; J trimming: 5 bases; junction bases outside the gene matches: 5. The CDR3 consists of 16 residues. This clone has more than one count but fewer than ten. The receptor comes from a human donor with alopecia areata. This chain uses TRBV7-2 with TRBJ2-3, with 11 bases lining up with TRBD2. Sample: CD4+ T cells sorted from blood, taken at approximately week 42, from a patient treated with tofacitinib. CDR3 protein: CASSLELAGGKDTQYF. CDR3 DNA sequence: TGTGCCAGCAGCTTAGAGTTAGCGGGGGGGAAAGATACGCAGTATTTT. The full variable domain, its missing parts supplied by reference TRBV7-2 and TRBJ2-3, is GAGVSQSPSNKVTEKGKDVELRCDPISGHTALYWYRQSLGQGLEFLIYFQGNSAPDKSGLPSDRFSAERTGGSVSTLTIQRTQQEDSAVYLCASSLELAGGKDTQYFGPGTRLTVL.